This T cell receptor beta chain was sequenced in a study of T cell changes during pregnancy in multiple sclerosis. V was clipped by 10 bases and J by 2 bases; unmatched bases: 7. CDR1 ENHRY and CDR2 SYGVKD come from the germline V gene. The CDR3 totals 15 residues. Generated by immunoSEQ multiplex PCR, the TCRdb table keeps only in-frame clones and is missing some. This sample has just under 95,000 clones; approximately 92% occur once, and the top ten carry over 2%. The rearrangement joins TRBV10-3 to TRBJ1-3, with 11 bases matching TRBD1. The sequence was collected from a female donor with multiple sclerosis, enrolled in a pregnancy study. This sample comprised peripheral blood, obtained in the first trimester of pregnancy. The CDR3 loop is CATSPGQGAGNTIYF. DNA of the CDR3: TGTGCCACCTCCCCGGGACAGGGGGCTGGAAACACCATATATTTT.